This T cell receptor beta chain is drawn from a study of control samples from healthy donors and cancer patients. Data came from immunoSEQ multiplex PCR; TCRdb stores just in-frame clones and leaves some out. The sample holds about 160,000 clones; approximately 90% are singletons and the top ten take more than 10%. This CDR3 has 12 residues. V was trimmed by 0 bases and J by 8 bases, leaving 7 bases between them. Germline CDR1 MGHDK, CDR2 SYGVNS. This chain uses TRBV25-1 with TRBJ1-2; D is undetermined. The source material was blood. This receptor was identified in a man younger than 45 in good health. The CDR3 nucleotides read TGTGCCAGCAGTGAATATCAATACGGCTACACCTTC. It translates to CASSEYQYGYTF.